Presented here are 27 T cell receptor beta chains from one specimen sequenced in a study of beta chain features in type 1 diabetes. The authors reverse transcribed all of the isolated RNA, so sequencing captured expressed TCRB transcripts. Only in-frame clones appear in the TCRdb table, and some are missing; sequencing was by immunoSEQ multiplex PCR. Among hundreds of thousands of clones listed, 15% to 18% were seen once. Sample: naive CD4+ T cells from blood. Every receptor here comes from a man younger than 30 in good health.

The chain carries TRBV5-6 and TRBJ2-7; D gene ambiguous. Germline-derived CDR1 and CDR2 are SGHDT and YYEEEE. Trimming left V 0 bases short and J 8 bases short, with 12 bases between. This CDR3 region has 13 residues. CDR3 nucleotides: TGTGCCAGCAGCTTGGGGTTAGACCTTAAGCAGTACTTC. It translates to CASSLGLDLKQYF.

The sample holds a few counts of this clone. The V and J genes are TRBV9 and TRBJ2-1; D not resolved. The CDR3 contains 16 residues. Germline V gene sequence: CDR1 SGDLS, CDR2 YYNGEE. V lost 0 bases and J lost 2, with 12 bases in between. The CDR3 DNA reads TGTGCCAGCAGCGTAGAAGGGCGGACGACCTACAATGAGCAGTTCTTC. Protein: CASSVEGRTTYNEQFF. Variable domain in full (rest from reference TRBV9 and TRBJ2-1): DSGVTQTPKHLITATGQRVTLRCSPRSGDLSVYWYQQSLDQGLQFLIQYYNGEERAKGNILERFSAQQFPDLHSELNLSSLELGDSALYFCASSVEGRTTYNEQFFGPGTRLTVL.

Only a few counts were recorded for this clone. The chain employs TRBV12-5 and TRBJ2-3; 8 positions agree with TRBD2. Per the germline V gene, CDR1 is LGHNT and CDR2 is FRNRAP. This CDR3 is built from 16 residues. After removal of 6 bases from V and 4 bases from J, the junction contained 12 bases not matched to a gene. The DNA for the CDR3 is TGTGCTAGTGGGTCGGTTATAGCGGGGAGGGCAGATACGCAGTATTTT. It encodes CASGSVIAGRADTQYF.

The chain joins TRBV7-2 to TRBJ2-1, with TRBD2 identical over 7 bases. Germline V gene sequence: CDR1 SGHTA, CDR2 FQGNSA. The V gene end was trimmed by 6 bases and the J gene end by 7 bases; junction bases not matched to a gene: 3. The CDR3 spans 12 residues. CDR3 region: CASRPGGNEQFF. Here the CDR3 DNA reads TGTGCCAGCAGACCCGGGGGGAATGAGCAGTTCTTC.

DNA of the CDR3: TGCGCCAGCAGCTTTAGCGGGGAGGCAGATACGCAGTATTTT. This sequence encodes CASSFSGEADTQYF. The chain couples TRBV5-1 to TRBJ2-3; 8 bases align to TRBD2. V shed 2 bases and J 4 bases; nucleotides not matched to a gene: 3. The CDR3 has 14 residues. Per the germline V gene, CDR1 is SGHRS and CDR2 is YFSETQ.

This clone was detected only a few times. This rearrangement joins TRBV9 to TRBJ1-4; 7 bases fit TRBD1. J gave up 8 bases and V 0 bases, and 7 bases lay outside the gene matches. CDR3 length: 15 amino acids. Germline V gene data show CDR1 as SGDLS and CDR2 as YYNGEE. The DNA for the CDR3 is TGTGCCAGCAGCGTAGACAGGGGAACGAACGAAAAACTGTTTTTT. This sequence encodes CASSVDRGTNEKLFF.

Only a few counts were recorded for this clone. The J gene is TRBJ2-7, the V gene TRBV5-1; D is ambiguous. The CDR3 sequence is 13 residues long. The germline V gene has CDR1 SGHRS and CDR2 YFSETQ. Trimming removed 0 bases at V and 4 bases at J, with 8 bases between. The CDR3 DNA sequence: TGCGCCAGCAGCTTGGAGGGTATATACGAGCAGTACTTC. Encoded protein: CASSLEGIYEQYF.

The V and J genes are TRBV7-2 and TRBJ2-7; 7 positions match TRBD1. The CDR3 runs 16 residues. V lost 3 bases to trimming and J lost 0 bases; unmatched junction nucleotides: 8. CDR1 is SGHTA, CDR2 FQGNSA, per germline. CDR3 sequence reads: CASSFEWGTVSYEQYF. The CDR3 coding sequence is TGTGCCAGCAGCTTTGAATGGGGGACAGTCTCCTACGAGCAGTACTTC. The full variable domain, with the rest looked up from reference TRBV7-2 and TRBJ2-7, is GAGVSQSPSNKVTEKGKDVELRCDPISGHTALYWYRQSLGQGLEFLIYFQGNSAPDKSGLPSDRFSAERTGGSVSTLTIQRTQQEDSAVYLCASSFEWGTVSYEQYFGPGTRLTVT.

Only one count was recorded for this clone. The CDR3: CASSLRFNLAKGANVLTF. CDR3 nucleotide sequence: TGTGCCAGCAGCTTACGCTTCAATCTAGCGAAAGGGGCCAACGTCCTGACTTTC. The V gene is TRBV27, the J gene TRBJ2-6; a possible D gene is TRBD2 (6 bases). The CDR3 has 18 amino acids. V gave up 6 bases and J gave up 4 bases, with 22 bases separating them. Germline V lookup: CDR1 MNHEY, CDR2 SMNVEV (reference sequence).

The rearrangement links TRBV19 to TRBJ1-5; 8 nucleotides agree with TRBD1. CDR1 is LNHDA and CDR2 is SQIVND in the germline V gene (reference sequence). The CDR3 is 14 amino acids. With 5 bases clipped from V and 6 bases from J, the junction kept 6 bases outside the gene matches. In nucleotides, the CDR3 is TGTGCCAGTAGTCCCGACAGGGGAGCTCAGCCCCAGCATTTT. This sequence encodes CASSPDRGAQPQHF. The full variable domain, with the rest looked up from reference TRBV19 and TRBJ1-5, is DGGITQSPKYLFRKEGQNVTLSCEQNLNHDAMYWYRQDPGQGLRLIYYSQIVNDFQKGDIAEGYSVSREKKESFPLTVTSAQKNPTAFYLCASSPDRGAQPQHFGDGTRLSIL.

The sample holds a few counts of this clone. V gene TRBV30 combines with J gene TRBJ2-2; TRBD1 matches 9 bases. The V and J ends lost 6 bases and 6 bases, in that order; junction bases with no gene match: 5. CDR1 and CDR2 (germline): GTSNPN, SVGIG (reference sequence). This CDR3 spans 13 amino acids. The CDR3: CACGTGNSGELFF. The DNA of the CDR3 is TGTGCCTGTGGGACAGGGAATTCCGGGGAGCTGTTTTTT.

V usage is TRBV6-6 and J usage is TRBJ1-6, with a weak D call TRBD1 (6 bases). CDR1 is MNHNY, CDR2 SVGAGI, per germline (reference sequence). The CDR3 runs 15 residues. Trimming cost V 1 base and J 8 bases, with 12 bases left between them. The CDR3 DNA follows: TGTGCCAGCAGTTACTGGCAGGGGAAGGATTCACCCCTCCACTTT. Its protein product is CASSYWQGKDSPLHF.

The rearrangement joins TRBV5-1 to TRBJ2-5; D possibly corresponds to TRBD2 (5 bases). Trimming pared 6 bases from V and 4 bases from J, leaving 10 bases between. The CDR3 runs 12 residues. CDR1 SGHRS and CDR2 YFSETQ come from the germline V gene. As DNA, the CDR3 is TGCGCCAGCACGGTCGGAGGAGAGACCCAGTACTTC. It encodes CASTVGGETQYF.

The sample holds a few counts of this clone. Other nucleotide sequences in the sample specify the same CDR3. The gene calls are TRBV7-3 and TRBJ2-3; no firm D call. The CDR3 consists of 12 residues. Germline V gene data show CDR1 as SGHTA and CDR2 as FQGTGA. V gave up 4 bases and J gave up 0 bases, with 2 bases separating them. The CDR3 DNA reads as TGTGCCAGCAGCTCAAGCACAGATACGCAGTATTTT. This sequence encodes CASSSSTDTQYF.

This clone was observed a handful of times. The gene calls are TRBV25-1 and TRBJ2-1, with D hard to call. V lost 4 bases to trimming and J lost 6 bases, with 10 bases between them. This CDR3 contains 13 residues. Germline values: CDR1 MGHDK, CDR2 SYGVNS. For the CDR3, the DNA is TGTGCCAGCAGTGGGGCAGGTTTCAATGAGCAGTTCTTC. It specifies CASSGAGFNEQFF.

The sample holds a few counts of this clone. The gene calls are TRBV27 and TRBJ2-7, with 9 bases lining up with TRBD1. There are 15 residues in the CDR3. The germline V gene encodes CDR1 MNHEY and CDR2 SMNVEV (reference sequence). V trimming: 7 bases; J trimming: 3 bases; junction bases outside the gene matches: 10. The chain's CDR3 is CASTRLGQGNYEQYF. The DNA for the CDR3 is TGTGCCAGCACTCGACTTGGACAGGGGAACTACGAGCAGTACTTC.

This clone has more than one count but fewer than ten. The chain uses TRBV5-1 and TRBJ2-3, with 9 bases that match TRBD1. V shed 4 bases and J 4 bases; nucleotides not matched to a gene: 7. This CDR3 comprises 15 residues. CDR1 is SGHRS and CDR2 is YFSETQ in the germline V gene. CDR3 DNA sequence: TGCGCCAGCAGCCTGGACAGGGGTGGCGCAGATACGCAGTATTTT. Protein product: CASSLDRGGADTQYF.

The chain uses TRBV15 and TRBJ1-5; TRBD1 aligns across 7 bases. There are 16 residues in the CDR3. Germline trimming cut 0 bases from V and 4 bases from J; bases unmatched to any gene: 6. Per the germline V gene, CDR1 is LNHNV and CDR2 is YYDKDF (reference sequence). As DNA, the CDR3 is TGTGCCACCAGCAGAGATAGGGACAGAACAAATCAGCCCCAGCATTTT. Protein sequence: CATSRDRDRTNQPQHF.

Concerning this clone: The junction differs from germline at one of its ends, possibly a read error. The V call is TRBV5-4, the J call TRBJ2-3; D gene uncertain. The CDR3 has 16 residues. Germline V gives CDR1 SGHNT, CDR2 YYREEE (reference sequence). In DNA, the CDR3 is TGCGCCAGCAGCCAAGATCCCTCAGGTAGCACAGATACGCAGTATTTT. It translates to CASSQDPSGSTDTQYF.

This clone has more than one count but fewer than ten. The J gene is TRBJ1-2, the V gene TRBV18; D gene uncertain. The V and J ends lost 1 base and 0 bases respectively, with 18 bases between them. From germline, CDR1 is KGHSH and CDR2 LQKENI. The CDR3 extends over 18 amino acids. The CDR3, as DNA: TGTGCCAGCTCACCACGGTCGGCAGGAACTACTTCTAACTATGGCTACACCTTC. Translation gives CASSPRSAGTTSNYGYTF.

A few counts support this clone. The chain is built from TRBV18 and TRBJ2-7, with 7 bases matching TRBD1. Germline loops: CDR1 KGHSH, CDR2 LQKENI. The length of the CDR3 is 14 residues. Trimming cost V 5 bases and J 2 bases; bases outside gene matches: 6. DNA for the CDR3: TGTGCCAGCTCAGGGGACAGAGTGACCTACGAGCAGTACTTC. Amino acid sequence: CASSGDRVTYEQYF.

This clone has more than one count but fewer than ten. The rearrangement joins TRBV28 to TRBJ1-3, with no clear D. CDR1 and CDR2 from the germline V gene are MDHEN and SYDVKM. The CDR3 sequence is 12 residues long. V shed 7 bases and J shed 0 bases, with 4 bases lying between them. Written as DNA, the CDR3 is TGTGCCAGCACAGACTCTGGAAACACCATATATTTT. It encodes CASTDSGNTIYF.

This clone was counted only a few times. This chain uses TRBV6-1 with TRBJ2-7, with TRBD1 identical over 7 bases. From germline, CDR1 is MNHNS and CDR2 SASEGT. The CDR3 is 14 amino acids. V lost 7 bases, J lost 0 bases, and 6 bases stayed unmatched. Written as DNA, the CDR3 is TGTGCCAGCACCAGACAGGGTCCCTCCTACGAGCAGTACTTC. Its protein product is CASTRQGPSYEQYF.

The chain recombines TRBV20-1 with TRBJ2-7; D might be TRBD1 or TRBD2, each matching 5 bases. CDR1 and CDR2 (germline): DFQATT, SNEGSKA (reference sequence). The CDR3 is 11 residues long. Trimming cost V 6 bases and J 3 bases, with 9 bases left between them. CDR3 sequence: CSARGRYEQYF. DNA of the CDR3: TGCAGTGCCCGGGGCCGCTACGAGCAGTACTTC.

This clone occurred a few times. The chain carries TRBV5-1 and TRBJ2-1; a weak D match, TRBD2 (5 bases). The CDR3 runs 13 residues. The V and J ends lost 0 bases and 8 bases respectively, with 9 bases between them. The germline gives CDR1 SGHRS, CDR2 YFSETQ. The CDR3 coding sequence is TGCGCCAGCAGCTTGGTCGGGGTCGATGAGCAGTTCTTC. Amino acids: CASSLVGVDEQFF.

CDR3 DNA: TGTGCTAGTGGGGCTGCCGGGCCCGAGTCCGGCTACACCTTC. Translation: CASGAAGPESGYTF. The chain is built from TRBV12-5 and TRBJ1-2; D uncertain. The CDR3 sequence is 14 residues long. Per germline, CDR1 LGHNT and CDR2 FRNRAP. Trimming cost V 6 bases and J 8 bases, with 19 bases left between them. Full variable domain (missing parts from reference TRBV12-5 and TRBJ1-2): DARVTQTPRHKVTEMGQEVTMRCQPILGHNTVFWYRQTMMQGLELLAYFRNRAPLDDSGMPKDRFSAEMPDATLATLKIQPSEPRDSAVYFCASGAAGPESGYTFGSGTRLTVV.

This clone appeared once. CDR3 nucleotides: TGTGCCAGCAGCCGCCCTAGGAGCGGGGGGGCCCTTGAGCAGTTCTTC. It codes for CASSRPRSGGALEQFF. The chain couples TRBV6-6 to TRBJ2-1, with 10 positions matching TRBD2. The CDR3 has 16 residues. With V trimmed by 6 bases and J by 9 bases, 14 bases remained unmatched. Germline-derived CDR1 and CDR2 are MNHNY and SVGAGI (reference sequence).